What follows are 13 T cell receptor beta chains derived from one specimen sequenced in a study of blood T cells in healthy people across ages. Using a J-beta primer mix together with a sample-barcoded 5' primer, a second PCR was run for about 6 to 12 cycles. MiXCR was run by TCRdb on the 5' RACE reads, yielding one entry per CDR3 protein. The sample lists about 780,000 distinct CDR3 sequences; 46% were seen once. The sequencing sample was made of blood. These receptors all come from a man of 80 years or more in good health.

The V call is TRBV19, the J call TRBJ2-7; 8 bases are shared with TRBD2. The CDR3 loop spans 15 amino acids. V shed 3 bases, J shed 0 bases, and the junction held 4 bases outside the gene matches. CDR1 and CDR2 (germline): LNHDA, SQIVND (reference sequence). CDR3 region: CASSIAAGASYEQYF. In DNA, the CDR3 is TGTGCCAGTAGTATCGCAGCGGGAGCCTCCTACGAGCAGTACTTC.

This clonotype came up a few times. The rearrangement joins TRBV24-1 to TRBJ2-7; 8 nucleotides agree with TRBD1. The CDR3 runs 17 residues. After removal of 7 bases from V and 4 bases from J, the junction contained 17 bases not matched to a gene. CDR1 and CDR2 from the germline V gene are KGHDR and SFDVKD. The chain's CDR3 is CATSDSRPGQGRYEQYF. As DNA, the CDR3 is TGTGCCACCAGCGACAGCCGGCCCGGACAGGGACGGTACGAGCAGTACTTC.

About this clonotype itself: Relative to the germline gene, one junction end is altered; a read error may explain this. This sequence joins TRBV9 and TRBJ2-3; tentatively, D is TRBD1 or TRBD2 (5 bases each). The germline V gene encodes CDR1 SGDLS and CDR2 YYNGEE. The CDR3 loop spans 15 amino acids. CDR3 in amino acids: CASSLSTGTTDTPYF. Written as DNA, the CDR3 is TGTGCCAGCAGCTTATCAACCGGGACCACGGATACGCCGTATTTT.

V gene TRBV28 combines with J gene TRBJ2-3, with 9 positions matching TRBD2. Germline V CDR1 and CDR2: MDHEN, SYDVKM. The CDR3 spans 18 residues. The V and J ends lost 3 bases and 5 bases, in that order; junction bases with no gene match: 15. The DNA for the CDR3 is TGTGCCAGCAGTTTTTCGGTGGCGGGAGGGGTCGAAGGAGATACGCAGTATTTT. It codes for CASSFSVAGGVEGDTQYF.

Concerning this clonotype itself: A much larger clone lies one base from this, so it may be a read error. This chain links TRBV12-3 or TRBV12-4 with TRBJ2-3, with D possibly being TRBD1 or TRBD2 (5 bases each). The CDR3 loop spans 13 amino acids. This CDR3 reads CASRRGSTDAQYF. The CDR3 coding sequence is TGTGCCAGCAGGAGGGGTAGCACAGATGCGCAGTATTTT.

This clonotype was counted a few times. The chain recombines TRBV9 with TRBJ2-5; 7 bases line up with TRBD1. In germline, CDR1 is SGDLS, CDR2 YYNGEE. The ends lost 0 bases at V and 0 bases at J; junction bases unmatched: 8. The CDR3 runs 17 residues. The DNA of the CDR3 is TGTGCCAGCAGCGTAGCTACCGGGACAGCGTACCAAGAGACCCAGTACTTC. Translated: CASSVATGTAYQETQYF.

V and J are TRBV11-2 and TRBJ2-1; 11 nucleotides line up with TRBD1. The tail of the sequence fits TRBJ2-7 better, so the J call may be wrong. Per germline, CDR1 SGHAT and CDR2 FQNNGV. CDR3 length: 16 amino acids. The CDR3 DNA sequence: TGTGCCAGCAGAGACCCGTCCGGGACAGGGGGTTCAGAGCAGTACTTC. Its translation is CASRDPSGTGGSEQYF.

This chain joins TRBV10-3 and TRBJ1-4, with 8 nucleotides matching TRBD1. Germline values: CDR1 ENHRY, CDR2 SYGVKD. The trim removed 5 bases at V and 5 bases at J, leaving 4 bases unmatched. This CDR3 is built from 14 residues. CDR3 protein: CAISQGQENEKLFF. For the CDR3, the DNA is TGTGCCATCAGTCAGGGACAGGAAAATGAAAAACTGTTTTTT.

A few counts support this clonotype. The chain employs TRBV27 and TRBJ2-5; the D gene is possibly TRBD2 (5 bases). Germline CDR1 MNHEY, CDR2 SMNVEV (reference sequence). This CDR3 contains 15 residues. V lost 1 base and J lost 4, with 13 bases in between. The CDR3 is CASSLFHERGETQYF. In DNA, the CDR3 is TGTGCCAGCAGTTTATTCCATGAACGGGGAGAGACCCAGTACTTC.

The gene calls are TRBV21-1 and TRBJ2-1; the D segment call TRBD2 is taken from the table without a DNA check. TRBV21-1 counts as a pseudogene. The length of the CDR3 is 15 residues. CDR3 protein: CASSKDSGIGSEQFF. The CDR3 bases are TGTGCCAGCAGCAAAGATAGCGGGATAGGTTCCGAGCAGTTCTTC.

With respect to this clonotype: At one boundary the junction diverges from the germline segment, which might be a read error. This rearrangement joins TRBV7-3 to TRBJ2-1; D remains unclear. Per germline, CDR1 SGHTA and CDR2 FQGTGA. The CDR3 has 14 residues. The CDR3 protein is CASSVSPLYNEQFF. CDR3 DNA sequence: TGTGCAAGCAGCGTAAGTCCATTGTACAATGAGCAGTTCTTC.

The chain joins TRBV30 to TRBJ1-4; D possibly corresponds to TRBD1 (5 bases). Germline V gene sequence: CDR1 GTSNPN, CDR2 SVGIG (reference sequence). The CDR3 runs 13 residues. The V end lost 6 bases, the J end lost 4 bases, and 12 bases lay between the germline ends. The CDR3 nucleotides read TGTGCCTGTCAGGGACCCAATAATGAAAAACTGTTTTTT. It codes for CACQGPNNEKLFF.

The sample holds a few counts of this clonotype. The genes are TRBV20-1 and TRBJ2-1, with no clear D. Trimming pared 2 bases from V and 7 bases from J, leaving 9 bases between. The germline CDR1 and CDR2 sequences are DFQATT and SNEGSKA (reference sequence). This CDR3 region has 12 residues. The CDR3 protein is CSARKLANEQFF. CDR3 nucleotide sequence: TGCAGTGCTAGAAAACTCGCTAATGAGCAGTTCTTC.